These 13 T cell receptor beta chains were all obtained from the same sample, sequenced in a study of T-cell memory formation after mild COVID-19. In TCRdb, the 5' RACE reads were re-called with MiXCR into one record per CDR3 protein. Of about 400,000 distinct CDR3 sequences in the sample, about an eighth are singletons; the top ten hold about 22%. Sequencing used PBMCs or a T cell subset sorted from them (not recorded which). All receptors come from a man between 18 and 35 years old who had mild COVID-19 (a few samples of this study predate the infection). Cell type and time point are not known.

This clonotype was observed a few times. J is TRBJ1-2 and V is TRBV3-1; D gene unclear. From germline, CDR1 is LGHDT and CDR2 YNNKEL (reference sequence). The V end was cut by 0 bases, the J end by 4 bases, with 12 bases between. The CDR3 length is 15 residues. Here the CDR3 DNA reads TGTGCCAGCAGCCAAGATCATGACAAGGGCTATGGCTACACCTTC. Residues: CASSQDHDKGYGYTF.

In this sample, this clonotype turned up a few times. The chain joins TRBV10-3 to TRBJ2-3; D gene ambiguous. V lost 3 bases and J lost 1, with 11 bases in between. The CDR3 runs to 15 residues. Germline V gives CDR1 ENHRY, CDR2 SYGVKD. For the CDR3, the DNA is TGTGCCATCAGTGAAGGGTCTGGGGGCACAGATACGCAGTATTTT. Protein sequence: CAISEGSGGTDTQYF.

The chain links TRBV29-1 to TRBJ2-7, with D maybe TRBD2 (6 bases). This CDR3 spans 12 amino acids. The germline V gene has CDR1 SQVTM and CDR2 ANQGSEA. V was cut by 6 bases and J by 7 bases, with 16 bases left in between. The DNA for the CDR3 is TGCAGCGTCATAGAAAGGGCGGGAGAGCAGTACTTC. Translated: CSVIERAGEQYF.

This clonotype was recorded at least ten times. The genes are TRBV7-9 and TRBJ2-5, with D possibly being TRBD2 (6 bases). The CDR3 spans 11 residues. V lost 4 bases and J 7 bases, leaving 7 bases between the germline ends. Looked up from germline, CDR1 is SEHNR and CDR2 is FQNEAQ (reference sequence). CDR3 in DNA: TGTGCCAGCAGCTCCGGGGGGACCCAGTACTTC. This codes for CASSSGGTQYF.

This clonotype showed up just a few times. The gene calls are TRBV24-1 and TRBJ1-2; D is uncertain. V was trimmed by 3 bases and J by 4 bases, leaving 11 bases between them. This CDR3 spans 14 amino acids. Germline lookup yields CDR1 KGHDR and CDR2 SFDVKD. CDR3 residues: CATSDNGDLYGYTF. The CDR3, as DNA: TGTGCCACCAGTGATAACGGCGACCTCTATGGCTACACCTTC.

This clonotype came up a few times. J is TRBJ1-6 and V is TRBV7-2, with 8 nucleotides matching TRBD1. V shed 6 bases, J shed 8 bases, and the junction held 3 bases outside the gene matches. CDR1 is SGHTA, CDR2 FQGNSA, per germline. The CDR3 contains 13 residues. The CDR3 DNA sequence: TGTGCCAGCAGAGGGACAGGTTATTCACCCCTCCACTTT. This gives the protein CASRGTGYSPLHF. Combining the CDR3 with reference TRBV7-2 and TRBJ1-6 gives the whole variable domain GAGVSQSPSNKVTEKGKDVELRCDPISGHTALYWYRQSLGQGLEFLIYFQGNSAPDKSGLPSDRFSAERTGGSVSTLTIQRTQQEDSAVYLCASRGTGYSPLHFGNGTRLTVT.

CDR3 residues: CASSPTTGTGELFF. The CDR3 coding sequence is TGTGCCAGCAGCCCGACTACGGGCACCGGGGAGCTGTTTTTT. This chain connects TRBV7-2 to TRBJ2-2; TRBD2 is a possible D gene (5 bases). There are 14 residues in the CDR3. Trimming cost V 5 bases and J 4 bases, with 11 bases left between them. The germline CDR1 and CDR2 sequences are SGHTA and FQGNSA.

This clonotype was picked up a small number of times. The chain links TRBV3-1 to TRBJ2-5, with D possibly TRBD2 on 5 matching bases. The germline V and J ends were trimmed by 6 bases and 9 bases, with 11 bases remaining between them. Germline V lookup: CDR1 LGHDT, CDR2 YNNKEL (reference sequence). The CDR3 loop spans 11 amino acids. The CDR3 reads CASSLTGAQYF. The CDR3 DNA follows: TGTGCCAGCAGTCTTACCGGGGCCCAGTACTTC.

This clonotype was detected many times. V gene TRBV5-1 combines with J gene TRBJ2-1, with TRBD2 identical over 9 bases. This CDR3 has 16 residues. The V gene's germline CDR1 is SGHRS and CDR2 YFSETQ. Trimming at V came to 3 bases and at J to 4 bases, leaving 8 bases not matched to a gene. CDR3 nucleotide sequence: TGCGCCAGCAGCTCCGCGGGAGGGGGGGATTACAATGAGCAGTTCTTC. Translated: CASSSAGGGDYNEQFF.

The chain uses TRBV5-5 and TRBJ2-7, with unresolved D. Germline loops: CDR1 SGHKS, CDR2 YYEKEE (reference sequence). This CDR3 is 14 amino acids long. V lost 1 base, J lost 6 bases, and 14 bases lay in between. The CDR3 reads CASSLLYGSSEQYF. The DNA for the CDR3 is TGTGCCAGCAGCTTGTTGTACGGCTCCAGCGAGCAGTACTTC.

This clonotype appeared a few times. The J gene is TRBJ2-3, the V gene TRBV6-2 or TRBV6-3; the D is unclear. Trimming removed 2 bases from V and 5 bases from J, with 5 bases in between. CDR1 and CDR2 from the germline V gene are MNHEY and SVGEGT. This CDR3 has 12 amino acids. CDR3 amino acids: CASSYGVDTQYF. DNA for the CDR3: TGTGCCAGCAGTTACGGAGTAGATACGCAGTATTTT.

V gene TRBV10-3 combines with J gene TRBJ2-2; 7 bases line up with TRBD2. The ends lost 11 bases at V and 1 base at J; junction bases unmatched: 10. CDR1 is ENHRY and CDR2 is SYGVKD in the germline V gene. This CDR3 is 15 amino acids long. The CDR3 coding sequence is TGTGCCGTCCAGGGAGGGGCCAAGAACACCGGGGAGCTGTTTTTT. It encodes CAVQGGAKNTGELFF.

This clonotype showed up just a few times. The chain links TRBV6-5 to TRBJ2-2, with no clear D. The CDR3 loop spans 15 amino acids. V was clipped by 0 bases and J by 6 bases, with 11 bases between them. Germline CDR1 MNHEY, CDR2 SVGAGI. Here the CDR3 reads CASSYSPFASGELFF. For the CDR3, the DNA is TGTGCCAGCAGTTACTCGCCGTTTGCGTCCGGGGAGCTGTTTTTT.